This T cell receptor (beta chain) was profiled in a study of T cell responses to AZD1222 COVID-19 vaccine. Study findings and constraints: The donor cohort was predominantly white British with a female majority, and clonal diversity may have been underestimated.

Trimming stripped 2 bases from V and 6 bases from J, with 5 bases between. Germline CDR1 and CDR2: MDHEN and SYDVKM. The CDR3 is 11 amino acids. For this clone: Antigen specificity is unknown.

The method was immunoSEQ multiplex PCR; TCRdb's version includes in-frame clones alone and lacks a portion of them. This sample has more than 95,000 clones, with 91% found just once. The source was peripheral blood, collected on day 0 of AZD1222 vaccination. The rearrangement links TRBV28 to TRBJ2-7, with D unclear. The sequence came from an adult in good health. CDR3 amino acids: CASSLGFEQYF. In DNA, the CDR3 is TGTGCCAGCAGTTTAGGTTTCGAGCAGTACTTC.